These T cell receptor beta chains were read from a single sample in a study of shared clonotypes between healthy human individuals. TCRdb keeps only in-frame clones here, not all; method: immunoSEQ multiplex PCR. Found here are millions of clones, about 94% of them singletons; the top ten hold 0.9% to 1.4%. The source material was naive CD8+ T cells sorted from blood. The source is a man aged 18-30 years in good health. Both conserved end residues are part of each CDR3. The order of the fields is clone size, J gene, D gene, V gene, CDR3 DNA, CDR3 protein. D genes are given only for firm matches. Only part of the rows carry a size: once, few, many, or a class if the clone is expanded.

. | TRBJ2-1 | . | TRBV5-8 | TGTGCCAGCAGCCACGGGTATGAGCAGTTCTTC | CASSHGYEQFF
. | TRBJ2-4 | . | TRBV11-1 | TGTGCCAGCAGCATACCCACTTTGGGCGAAAACATTCAGTACTTC | CASSIPTLGENIQYF
. | TRBJ1-1 | TRBD1 | TRBV4-2 | TGTGCCAGCAGCCCCGGGACAGGGGGCACCCCTGAAGCTTTCTTT | CASSPGTGGTPEAFF
. | TRBJ2-7 | TRBD2 | TRBV9 | TGTGCCAGCAGCACCTCGGGGGGCTACGAGCAGTACTTC | CASSTSGGYEQYF
. | TRBJ2-7 | . | TRBV13 | TGTGCCAGCAGCTTAGCGAGTGTGGCCTACGAGCAGTACTTC | CASSLASVAYEQYF
. | TRBJ2-7 | . | TRBV7-9 | TGTGCCAGCACGCTCGTGGGCCCCCACTACGAGCAGTACTTC | CASTLVGPHYEQYF
. | TRBJ2-7 | . | TRBV27 | TGTGCCAGCAGTGACGGGCGGGACTCCTACGAGCAGTACTTC | CASSDGRDSYEQYF
few | TRBJ1-6 | . | TRBV6-1 | TGTGCCAGCAGTGACGGGGAACTTGGTTCACCCCTCCACTTT | CASSDGELGSPLHF
. | TRBJ2-1 | TRBD1 | TRBV4-1 | TGCGCCAGCAGCCAAGAAAGACAGGGGCTCAATGAGCAGTTCTTC | CASSQERQGLNEQFF
. | TRBJ1-1 | . | TRBV9 | TGTGCCAGCAGCGTAGTAGGGGATAACACTGAAGCTTTCTTT | CASSVVGDNTEAFF
. | TRBJ1-3 | . | TRBV12-5 | TGTGCTAGTGGTTTTTACGCTTTGGAGTCTGGAAACACCATATATTTT | CASGFYALESGNTIYF
once | TRBJ2-7 | . | TRBV28 | TGTGCCAGCAGTTCTTGGGACGTCTCCTACGAGCAGTACTTC | CASSSWDVSYEQYF
. | TRBJ2-5 | TRBD1 | TRBV7-9 | TGTGCCAGCAGCTCTCCCACAGGGGAAGGTGAGACCCAGTACTTC | CASSSPTGEGETQYF
. | TRBJ2-7 | TRBD1 | TRBV27 | TGTGCCAGCAGTTTATCGGGGACAGGGATTAGCTACGAGCAGTACTTC | CASSLSGTGISYEQYF
. | TRBJ2-7 | TRBD2 | TRBV12-5 | TGTGCTAGTGGTTTAGGGCTAGCGGATTACGAGCAGTACTTC | CASGLGLADYEQYF
. | TRBJ2-3 | . | TRBV10-3 | TGTGCCATCAGTGGGGGGCATAACACAGATACGCAGTATTTT | CAISGGHNTDTQYF
. | TRBJ1-2 | . | TRBV27 | TGTGCCAGCAGTTTTTCCGAGGGGATGTATGGCTACACCTTC | CASSFSEGMYGYTF
once | TRBJ2-2 | . | TRBV14 | TGTGCCAGCAGCCCGTATAGGGTCTCCGGGAACACCGGGGAGCTGTTTTTT | CASSPYRVSGNTGELFF
. | TRBJ2-7 | TRBD2 | TRBV28 | TGTGCCAGCAGTCCAGAGGGGGAGCGGGAGATGGGGGAGCAGTACTTC | CASSPEGEREMGEQYF
. | TRBJ2-5 | . | TRBV29-1 | TGCAGCGTTGAATGGGCAGGTCAAGAGACCCAGTACTTC | CSVEWAGQETQYF
. | TRBJ1-3 | . | TRBV28 | TGTGCCAGCAGCCAGGCGGTGGGCTCTGGAAACACCATATATTTT | CASSQAVGSGNTIYF
. | TRBJ2-2 | TRBD2 | TRBV7-8 | TGTGCCAGCAGCTTAGGCCTAGCGGGAGGGTTCGGGGAGCTGTTTTTT | CASSLGLAGGFGELFF
. | TRBJ1-2 | . | TRBV5-1 | TGCGCCAGCAGCGTCTCAGGGAACGACTATGGCTACACCTTC | CASSVSGNDYGYTF
. | TRBJ2-7 | . | TRBV30 | TGTGCCTGGAGCCAGGGGTTCGACGAGCAGTACTTC | CAWSQGFDEQYF
. | TRBJ1-2 | . | TRBV30 | TGTGCCTGGAGGCACCCTGGGCAGGGCTACACCTTC | CAWRHPGQGYTF
. | TRBJ2-1 | TRBD2 | TRBV27 | TGTGCCAGCAGTCCCGGACTAGCGGGGGTATACAATGAGCAGTTCTTC | CASSPGLAGVYNEQFF
once | TRBJ2-3 | . | TRBV6-6 | TGTGCCAGCAGTTACTCAGGGATAGATACGCAGTATTTT | CASSYSGIDTQYF
. | TRBJ2-7 | . | TRBV6-1 | TGTGCCAGCAGTGTCGAGTGGGAGTTCAACTACGAGCAGTACTTC | CASSVEWEFNYEQYF
. | TRBJ2-7 | TRBD1 | TRBV9 | TGTGCCAGCAGCGTAGGTCAGGGGGAGACCTACGAGCAGTACTTC | CASSVGQGETYEQYF
. | TRBJ2-1 | . | TRBV27 | TGTGCCAGCAGTTTGGGGGGTTGGTCCTACAATGAGCAGTTCTTC | CASSLGGWSYNEQFF
. | TRBJ2-7 | TRBD1 | TRBV11-3 | TGTGCCAGCGAAGCCGGGACAGGGGGCTTGTACGGCTACGAGCAGTACTTC | CASEAGTGGLYGYEQYF
. | TRBJ2-3 | TRBD1 | TRBV27 | TGTGCCAGCAGTTCGGGGACAGCCCCGCGCACAGATACGCAGTATTTT | CASSSGTAPRTDTQYF
. | TRBJ1-1 | . | TRBV2 | TGTGCCAGCAGTACTCAGAACCGCGGGACAACGTTC | CASSTQNRGTTF
. | TRBJ2-3 | . | TRBV2 | TGTGCCAGCACGGGGGCTAGCGGCAACACAGATACGCAGTATTTT | CASTGASGNTDTQYF
. | TRBJ1-2 | TRBD1 | TRBV18 | TGTGCCAGCTCACCCCAGGGGGCGGACTATGGCTACACCTTC | CASSPQGADYGYTF
few | TRBJ1-4 | . | TRBV7-9 | TGTGCCAGCAGCTCGCAGGAGGGGAATGAAAAACTGTTTTTT | CASSSQEGNEKLFF
. | TRBJ2-3 | TRBD1 | TRBV27 | TGTGCCAGCAGTTTATCTGACAGGGGTGGCACAGATACGCAGTATTTT | CASSLSDRGGTDTQYF
few | TRBJ2-2 | . | TRBV6-1 | TGTGCCAGCAGTGAAGCGTACCTTGGCACCGGGGAGCTGTTTTTT | CASSEAYLGTGELFF
once | TRBJ2-5 | . | TRBV19 | TGTGCCAGTAGTATAGGGGGTTTAGAGACCCAGTACTTC | CASSIGGLETQYF
. | TRBJ1-2 | TRBD1 | TRBV5-1 | TGCGCCAGCAGCTACGGTCCAACAGGGGCGCTAGACTATGGCTACACCTTC | CASSYGPTGALDYGYTF
. | TRBJ2-1 | . | TRBV25-1 | TGTGCCAGCAGTCCAGTAGACAGTTCAGCTAACAATGAGCAGTTCTTC | CASSPVDSSANNEQFF
. | TRBJ1-6 | . | TRBV19 | TGTGCCAGTAGTAGAGCCACTAGCTCCTATAATTCACCCCTCCACTTT | CASSRATSSYNSPLHF
. | TRBJ1-2 | TRBD1 | TRBV5-1 | TGCGCCAGCAGCTTCTCGTTGACAGGGTTTGATGGCTACACCTTC | CASSFSLTGFDGYTF
once | TRBJ2-7 | . | TRBV2 | TGTGCCAGCGGGGTGGATTGGCAGGGGAACTACGAGCAGTACTTC | CASGVDWQGNYEQYF
. | TRBJ1-1 | TRBD1 | TRBV9 | TGTGCCAGCAGCGTCGAGGGGGCGGGCACTGAAGCTTTCTTT | CASSVEGAGTEAFF
. | TRBJ2-2 | . | TRBV7-9 | TGTGCCAGCAGCTTAGACAGCGGGGAGCTGTTTTTT | CASSLDSGELFF
. | TRBJ1-1 | . | TRBV6-1 | TGTGCCAGCAGTGATCCGGGACACTTGAACACTGAAGCTTTCTTT | CASSDPGHLNTEAFF
. | TRBJ2-7 | . | TRBV10-3 | TGTGCCATTGGACTAGGGACATTCTACGAGCAGTACTTC | CAIGLGTFYEQYF
. | TRBJ1-5 | TRBD1 | TRBV4-1 | TGCGCCAGCCGACCACAGGGGGCGAGCAATCAGCCCCAGCATTTT | CASRPQGASNQPQHF
. | TRBJ2-4 | TRBD2 | TRBV4-1 | TGCGCCAGCAGTCCCCCGGGAACTAGCGGGGTAGCCAAAAACATTCAGTACTTC | CASSPPGTSGVAKNIQYF
. | TRBJ2-6 | . | TRBV6-8 | TGTGCCAGCAGCATAAAGTTAGTTCAGGCGCCTGGGGCCAACGTCCTGACTTTC | CASSIKLVQAPGANVLTF
. | TRBJ2-5 | . | TRBV6-1 | TGTGCCAGCAGTGAAGTTTCGACCGACCGAAGAGAGACCCAGTACTTC | CASSEVSTDRRETQYF
. | TRBJ2-7 | TRBD1 | TRBV5-4 | TGTGCCACCGGGACAGGGAGGGAGCAGTACTTC | CATGTGREQYF
. | TRBJ1-5 | . | TRBV30 | TGTGCCTGGAGTGGGACAGCATTATCACCCCAGCATTTT | CAWSGTALSPQHF
. | TRBJ1-1 | . | TRBV13 | TGTGCCAGCAGCCCCCCAGTGAACACTGAAGCTTTCTTT | CASSPPVNTEAFF
. | TRBJ1-2 | TRBD1 | TRBV18 | TGTGCCAGCTCACCAGGGGGACAGACCCGTGGCTACACCTTC | CASSPGGQTRGYTF
. | TRBJ1-2 | . | TRBV13 | TGTGCCAGCAGCTTAGGCCCGGGGCTATTAGCTAACTATGGCTACACCTTC | CASSLGPGLLANYGYTF